These 3 T cell receptor beta chains came from one sample sequenced in a study of cytomegalovirus exposure and HLA in healthy donors. Data came from immunoSEQ multiplex PCR; TCRdb stores just in-frame clones and leaves some out. The table lists 60,000 to 80,000 clones, 94% of them singletons, with 3.2% in the top ten. Specimen: PBMCs. These receptors were taken from a woman aged 18-30 years in good health and CMV-seropositive.

This chain links TRBV6-5 with TRBJ1-1, with D tentatively TRBD1 (6 bases). The length of the CDR3 is 14 residues. Germline V gene data show CDR1 as MNHEY and CDR2 as SVGAGI. The V and J ends lost 6 bases and 4 bases respectively, with 15 bases between them. The chain's CDR3 is CASRPGTWTTEAFF. CDR3 nucleotides: TGTGCCAGCAGACCCGGGACATGGACCACTGAAGCTTTCTTT.

The V and J genes are TRBV9 and TRBJ1-1; unclear D gene. The CDR3 loop spans 13 amino acids. The ends were cut back, 4 bases at V and 5 bases at J, with 12 bases in the middle. Germline values: CDR1 SGDLS, CDR2 YYNGEE. DNA of the CDR3: TGTGCCAGCAGCCCGGATGGAGTGACTGAAGCTTTCTTT. It is translated as CASSPDGVTEAFF. The full variable domain, in which reference TRBV9 and TRBJ1-1 provide the parts outside the CDR3, is DSGVTQTPKHLITATGQRVTLRCSPRSGDLSVYWYQQSLDQGLQFLIQYYNGEERAKGNILERFSAQQFPDLHSELNLSSLELGDSALYFCASSPDGVTEAFFGQGTRLTVV.

This chain links TRBV28 with TRBJ1-2; a weak D match, TRBD1 (6 bases). This CDR3 has 14 residues. The germline CDR1 and CDR2 sequences are MDHEN and SYDVKM. Trimming took off 2 bases at V and 8 bases at J, with 15 bases between the two ends. CDR3 sequence (DNA): TGTGCCAGCAGTTTAGGAGGGGGGGCCCAGGGCTACACCTTC. It is translated as CASSLGGGAQGYTF.